This TCR beta chain was sequenced in a study of cytomegalovirus exposure and HLA in healthy donors. Per germline, CDR1 MDHEN and CDR2 SYDVKM. V trimming: 5 bases; J trimming: 4 bases; junction bases outside the gene matches: 20. The CDR3 extends over 20 amino acids. Sequencing was performed with immunoSEQ multiplex PCR; in TCRdb, only in-frame clones are kept and a portion is missing. Of about 100,000 clones in the sample, approximately 96% are singletons; the top ten hold about 0.7%. This sequence originates from a woman aged 18-30 years in good health and CMV-seronegative. The rearrangement joins TRBV28 to TRBJ2-2, with TRBD1 identical over 9 bases. Sequencing was performed on PBMCs. The CDR3 reads CASSPLPPTGTGRITGELFF. Written as DNA, the CDR3 is TGTGCCAGCAGTCCCCTCCCCCCGACCGGGACAGGGCGGATCACCGGGGAGCTGTTTTTT.